Sequencing of this T cell receptor beta chain was carried out in a study of shared clonotypes between healthy human individuals. Study results and limitations: Sharing across a handful of donors was seen in 4% to 6.5% of naive CD4 clonotypes. Estimated clonotype richness was generally higher in naive than memory subsets. Having only a few donors restricted how much genetic and exposure-history diversity was captured.

The method was immunoSEQ multiplex PCR; TCRdb's version includes in-frame clones alone and lacks a portion of them. This sample carries millions of clones, around nine tenths of them seen once, and the ten largest clones take 0.13% to 0.15%. On this clone: Its target is unknown.

The CDR3 is 15 residues long. Per the germline V gene, CDR1 is SGHVS and CDR2 is FQNEAQ. V was cut by 1 base and J by 2 bases, with 10 bases left in between. Sequencing input: naive CD4+ T cells sorted from blood. The subset was: CD45RA+ positively selected. This sequence originates from a young man in good health. J is TRBJ2-3 and V is TRBV7-8; D not certain. The CDR3 here is CASSLVGIATDTQYF. The CDR3 DNA reads as TGTGCCAGCAGCTTAGTCGGCATAGCCACAGATACGCAGTATTTT.